Presented here are 20 T cell receptor beta chains from one specimen sequenced in a study of shared clonotypes between healthy human individuals. The assay was immunoSEQ multiplex PCR, and TCRdb's table has in-frame clones only and misses some. In the table there are a few million clones, 85% to 95% of which are singletons. The sequenced sample was naive CD4+ T cells from PBMCs. Subset reported: CD45RA+ positively selected. The receptors derive from a man between 18 and 35 years old in good health. Some clones in this sample may be carry-over from other donors' samples.

The chain couples TRBV6-5 to TRBJ2-3; tentative D call: TRBD2 (5 bases). V was clipped by 4 bases and J by 5 bases, with 16 bases between them. CDR1 is MNHEY and CDR2 is SVGAGI in the germline V gene. The CDR3 runs 15 residues. This CDR3 is CASSSSLGVVDTQYF. The CDR3 nucleotides are TGTGCCAGCAGTTCCTCCCTCGGGGTCGTAGATACGCAGTATTTT.

With regard to this clone: Other nucleotide sequences in the sample specify the same CDR3. The J gene is TRBJ1-5, the V gene TRBV20-1; D is unclear. Germline CDR1 reads DFQATT; CDR2 reads SNEGSKA (reference sequence). The CDR3 loop spans 11 amino acids. Trimming shortened V by 2 bases and J by 6 bases, and 5 bases separated the two germline ends. CDR3 residues: CSARWGQPQHF. In nucleotides, the CDR3 is TGCAGTGCTAGATGGGGTCAGCCCCAGCATTTT.

This clone appeared a single time. This sample also contains other DNA sequences that code for the same CDR3. This rearrangement joins TRBV7-2 to TRBJ2-1, with no clear D. The germline gives CDR1 SGHTA, CDR2 FQGNSA. CDR3 length equals 12 residues. V was shortened by 6 bases and J by 1 base, with 4 bases between the two germline ends. The CDR3 loop reads CASSASYNEQFF. Written as DNA, the CDR3 is TGTGCCAGCAGTGCGTCCTACAATGAGCAGTTCTTC.

The chain uses TRBV6-1 and TRBJ2-1; D is unresolved. The CDR3 contains 14 residues. Trimming removed 1 base at V and 7 bases at J, with 11 bases between. Germline V CDR1 and CDR2: MNHNS, SASEGT. The CDR3 DNA reads TGTGCCAGCAGTGAAGTTAGTAGCTGGAATGAGCAGTTCTTC. Translating gives CASSEVSSWNEQFF.

The rearrangement links TRBV5-4 to TRBJ1-4, with D possibly TRBD1 on 6 matching bases. CDR1 is SGHNT and CDR2 is YYREEE in the germline V gene (reference sequence). The CDR3 spans 15 residues. Trimming stripped 1 base from V and 3 bases from J, with 10 bases between. The chain's CDR3 is CASSLHRGPNEKLFF. The CDR3 DNA follows: TGTGCCAGCAGCTTGCATCGGGGGCCTAATGAAAAACTGTTTTTT. Together with reference TRBV5-4 and TRBJ1-4, the CDR3 gives the full variable domain: ETGVTQSPTHLIKTRGQQVTLRCSSQSGHNTVSWYQQALGQGPQFIFQYYREEENGRGNFPPRFSGLQFPNYSSELNVNALELDDSALYLCASSLHRGPNEKLFFGSGTQLSVL.

V is TRBV27 and J is TRBJ2-7, with unresolved D. Germline V gene data show CDR1 as MNHEY and CDR2 as SMNVEV (reference sequence). Trimming shortened V by 4 bases and J by 3 bases, and 10 bases separated the two germline ends. This CDR3 is 13 amino acids long. The CDR3 reads CASSSLLDYEQYF. The CDR3 region has the DNA TGTGCCAGCAGTTCACTCTTAGACTACGAGCAGTACTTC.

V usage is TRBV5-5 and J usage is TRBJ1-2; unclear D gene. Germline loops: CDR1 SGHKS, CDR2 YYEKEE (reference sequence). The V end lost 0 bases, the J end lost 1 base, and 10 bases lay between the germline ends. There are 15 residues in the CDR3. As DNA, the CDR3 is TGTGCCAGCAGCTTGGAACAGACTCTTAACTATGGCTACACCTTC. Encoded protein: CASSLEQTLNYGYTF.

Here the CDR3 reads CASSLGGGGAYNEQFF. The CDR3 DNA reads as TGTGCCAGCAGCCTTGGAGGTGGGGGCGCCTACAATGAGCAGTTCTTC. The rearrangement links TRBV5-4 to TRBJ2-1, with D perhaps TRBD1 (6 bases). CDR1 and CDR2 from the germline V gene are SGHNT and YYREEE (reference sequence). The CDR3 consists of 16 residues. V lost 4 bases and J 2 bases, leaving 16 bases between the germline ends.

J is TRBJ2-3 and V is TRBV9, with a weak D call TRBD1 (6 bases). The CDR3 runs to 15 residues. The germline V gene encodes CDR1 SGDLS and CDR2 YYNGEE. The ends were cut back, 3 bases at V and 1 base at J, with 12 bases in the middle. For the CDR3, the DNA is TGTGCCAGCAGCGGTGGCAGACAGGGCACAGATACGCAGTATTTT. Its translation: CASSGGRQGTDTQYF.

The gene calls are TRBV14 and TRBJ2-2; 11 bases align to TRBD1. This CDR3 spans 17 amino acids. J was trimmed by 5 bases and V by 3 bases; bases with no gene match: 8. The germline V gene has CDR1 SGHDN and CDR2 FVKESK. The CDR3, as DNA: TGTGCCAGCAGCCACGACGGGACAGGGGGTCGAACCGGGGAGCTGTTTTTT. This encodes CASSHDGTGGRTGELFF. Based on the CDR3 plus reference TRBV14 and TRBJ2-2, the full variable domain is EAGVTQFPSHSVIEKGQTVTLRCDPISGHDNLYWYRRVMGKEIKFLLHFVKESKQDESGMPNNRFLAERTGGTYSTLKVQPAELEDSGVYFCASSHDGTGGRTGELFFGEGSRLTVL.

The V call is TRBV5-1, the J call TRBJ2-3, with 10 nucleotides matching TRBD1. V gave up 0 bases and J gave up 1 base; unmatched junction bases: 2. Looked up from germline, CDR1 is SGHRS and CDR2 is YFSETQ. CDR3 length equals 16 residues. The CDR3 DNA reads TGCGCCAGCAGCTTGGTGGGGACAGGGGGCACAGATACGCAGTATTTT. It is translated as CASSLVGTGGTDTQYF.

This clone appeared once. The chain employs TRBV5-5 and TRBJ2-5, with 8 nucleotides matching TRBD1. Per the germline V gene, CDR1 is SGHKS and CDR2 is YYEKEE (reference sequence). This CDR3 is 13 amino acids long. The V and J ends lost 4 bases and 5 bases, in that order; junction bases with no gene match: 4. This chain's CDR3 is CASSPGGWETQYF. DNA for the CDR3: TGTGCCAGCAGCCCAGGGGGCTGGGAGACCCAGTACTTC. The full variable domain, its missing parts supplied by reference TRBV5-5 and TRBJ2-5, is DAGVTQSPTHLIKTRGQQVTLRCSPISGHKSVSWYQQVLGQGPQFIFQYYEKEERGRGNFPDRFSARQFPNYSSELNVNALLLGDSALYLCASSPGGWETQYFGPGTRLLVL.

The genes are TRBV21-1 and TRBJ2-1; the DNA was not compared with TRBD2, the D call given in the table. TRBV21-1 is termed a pseudogene. The CDR3 has 18 residues. The CDR3 bases are TGTGCCAGCAGCAAAGCTACAGGGGGACTAGCGGGAGTGAGTGAGCAGTTCTTC. This translates into CASSKATGGLAGVSEQFF.

The rearrangement joins TRBV18 to TRBJ2-2; D gene uncertain. Trimming cost V 3 bases and J 0 bases, with 11 bases left between them. CDR3 size: 16 residues. Germline V CDR1 and CDR2: KGHSH, LQKENI. The CDR3 loop is CASSPRVGANTGELFF. For the CDR3, the DNA is TGTGCCAGCTCACCCCGGGTTGGTGCGAACACCGGGGAGCTGTTTTTT.

V is TRBV7-3 and J is TRBJ2-2; TRBD2 agrees at 9 bases. Germline trimming cut 2 bases from V and 5 bases from J; bases unmatched to any gene: 6. The CDR3 loop spans 16 amino acids. Germline CDR1 is SGHTA and CDR2 is FQGTGA. The CDR3 loop is CASSLVAGVKTGELFF. The CDR3 DNA reads TGTGCCAGCAGCTTAGTAGCGGGAGTAAAAACCGGGGAGCTGTTTTTT. Together with reference TRBV7-3 and TRBJ2-2, the CDR3 gives the full variable domain: GAGVSQTPSNKVTEKGKYVELRCDPISGHTALYWYRQSLGQGPEFLIYFQGTGAADDSGLPNDRFFAVRPEGSVSTLKIQRTERGDSAVYLCASSLVAGVKTGELFFGEGSRLTVL.

In nucleotides, the CDR3 is TGCGCCAGCAGCCAAGTGTTAAGGGCCCCCGCCGAGCAGTACTTC. As protein: CASSQVLRAPAEQYF. J is TRBJ2-7 and V is TRBV4-3; D not certain. The V and J ends lost 1 base and 6 bases respectively, with 16 bases between them. CDR1 is LGHNA, CDR2 YSLEER, per germline. The CDR3 is 15 residues long.

The chain recombines TRBV4-2 with TRBJ2-5, with D unresolved. Trimming left V 6 bases short and J 5 bases short, with 13 bases between. CDR1 LGHNA and CDR2 YNFKEQ come from the germline V gene. The CDR3 loop spans 13 amino acids. The CDR3 is CASSSGFGETQYF. The CDR3 coding sequence is TGTGCCAGCAGTAGTGGGTTTGGTGAGACCCAGTACTTC.

The chain has TRBV7-9 and TRBJ1-4; TRBD1 matches at 7 bases. The J segment lost 5 bases and the V segment lost 5 bases, leaving 8 bases of the junction unmatched. CDR3 size: 15 residues. Per germline, CDR1 SEHNR and CDR2 FQNEAQ (reference sequence). The CDR3 reads CASSAGQKENEKLFF. The CDR3 bases are TGTGCCAGCAGCGCGGGACAGAAAGAGAATGAAAAACTGTTTTTT.

The chain joins TRBV29-1 to TRBJ2-1, with a tentative D call TRBD2 (6 bases). CDR1 and CDR2 (germline): SQVTM, ANQGSEA. The ends were cut back, 4 bases at V and 4 bases at J, with 11 bases in the middle. This CDR3 is 13 amino acids long. CDR3 loop: CSVVRRGYNEQFF. The CDR3 DNA sequence: TGCAGCGTTGTACGGAGGGGTTACAATGAGCAGTTCTTC.

V and J are TRBV12-5 and TRBJ1-1; TRBD1 matches 8 bases. CDR1 and CDR2 from the germline V gene are LGHNT and FRNRAP. V shed 0 bases and J 2 bases; nucleotides not matched to a gene: 8. The CDR3 extends over 17 amino acids. Here the CDR3 reads CASGLVTQTGENTEAFF. CDR3 bases: TGTGCTAGTGGTTTGGTAACCCAGACAGGGGAAAACACTGAAGCTTTCTTT.